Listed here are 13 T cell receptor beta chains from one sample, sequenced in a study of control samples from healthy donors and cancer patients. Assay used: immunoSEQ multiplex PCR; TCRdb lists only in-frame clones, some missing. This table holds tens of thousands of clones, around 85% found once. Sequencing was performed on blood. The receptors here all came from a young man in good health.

The CDR3, as DNA: TGTGCCAGTACAGGGGGCGCAGGTGATGGCTACACCTTC. Translation: CASTGGAGDGYTF. The chain couples TRBV27 to TRBJ1-2; 9 bases fit TRBD1. CDR3 length equals 13 residues. V lost 9 bases to trimming and J lost 6 bases; unmatched junction nucleotides: 8. CDR1 is MNHEY and CDR2 is SMNVEV in the germline V gene (reference sequence).

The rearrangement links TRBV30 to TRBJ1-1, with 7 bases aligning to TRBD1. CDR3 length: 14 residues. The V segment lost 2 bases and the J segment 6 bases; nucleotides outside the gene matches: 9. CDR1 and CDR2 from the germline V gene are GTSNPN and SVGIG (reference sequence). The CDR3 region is CAWSPMDRRPEAFF. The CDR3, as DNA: TGTGCCTGGAGTCCCATGGACAGGCGGCCTGAAGCTTTCTTT.

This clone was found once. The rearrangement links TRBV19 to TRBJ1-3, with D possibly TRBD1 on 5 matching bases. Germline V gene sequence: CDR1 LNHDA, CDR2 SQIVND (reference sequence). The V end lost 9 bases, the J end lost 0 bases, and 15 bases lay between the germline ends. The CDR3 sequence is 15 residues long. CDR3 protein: CASENSRGSGNTIYF. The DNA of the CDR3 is TGTGCCAGCGAAAATTCGAGGGGCTCTGGAAACACCATATATTTT. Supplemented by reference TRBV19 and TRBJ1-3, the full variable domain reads DGGITQSPKYLFRKEGQNVTLSCEQNLNHDAMYWYRQDPGQGLRLIYYSQIVNDFQKGDIAEGYSVSREKKESFPLTVTSAQKNPTAFYLCASENSRGSGNTIYFGEGSWLTVV.

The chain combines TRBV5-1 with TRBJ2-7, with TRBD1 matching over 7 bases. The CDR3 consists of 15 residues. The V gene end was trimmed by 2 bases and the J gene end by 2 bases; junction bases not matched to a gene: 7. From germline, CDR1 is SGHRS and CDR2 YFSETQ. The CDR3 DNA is TGCGCCAGCAGCTTCAATTGGGACAGAACCTACGAGCAGTACTTC. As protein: CASSFNWDRTYEQYF. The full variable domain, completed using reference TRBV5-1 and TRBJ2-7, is KAGVTQTPRYLIKTRGQQVTLSCSPISGHRSVSWYQQTPGQGLQFLFEYFSETQRNKGNFPGRFSGRQFSNSRSEMNVSTLELGDSALYLCASSFNWDRTYEQYFGPGTRLTVT.

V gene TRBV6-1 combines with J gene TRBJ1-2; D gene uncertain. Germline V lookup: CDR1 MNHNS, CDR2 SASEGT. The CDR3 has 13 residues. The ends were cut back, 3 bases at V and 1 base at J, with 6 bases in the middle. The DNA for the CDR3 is TGTGCCAGCAGTGAGTCGTTTAACTATGGCTACACCTTC. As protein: CASSESFNYGYTF.

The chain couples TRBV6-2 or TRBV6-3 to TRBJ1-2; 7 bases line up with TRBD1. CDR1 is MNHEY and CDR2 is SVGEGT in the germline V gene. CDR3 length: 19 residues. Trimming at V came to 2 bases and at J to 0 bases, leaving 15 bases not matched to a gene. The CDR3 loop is CASSYGRGRERLANYGYTF. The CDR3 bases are TGTGCCAGCAGTTACGGAAGGGGGCGGGAGAGACTGGCTAACTATGGCTACACCTTC.

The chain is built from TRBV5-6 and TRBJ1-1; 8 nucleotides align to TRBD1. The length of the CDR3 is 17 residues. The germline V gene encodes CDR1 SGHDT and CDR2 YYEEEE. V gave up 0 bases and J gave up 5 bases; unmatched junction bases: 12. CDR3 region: CASSLVDRDWSGTEAFF. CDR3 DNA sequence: TGTGCCAGCAGCTTGGTGGACAGGGATTGGAGTGGGACTGAAGCTTTCTTT.

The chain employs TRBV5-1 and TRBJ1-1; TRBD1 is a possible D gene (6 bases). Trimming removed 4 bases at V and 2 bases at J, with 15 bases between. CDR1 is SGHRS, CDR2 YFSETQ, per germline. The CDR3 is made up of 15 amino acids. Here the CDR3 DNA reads TGCGCCAGCAGCAAGTCCACAGGGATAAACACTGAAGCTTTCTTT. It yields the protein CASSKSTGINTEAFF.

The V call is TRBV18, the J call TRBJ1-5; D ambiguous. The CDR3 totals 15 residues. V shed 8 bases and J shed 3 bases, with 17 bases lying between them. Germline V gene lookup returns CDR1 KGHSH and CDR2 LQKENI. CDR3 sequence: CASTKEKTFNQPQHF. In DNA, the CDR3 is TGTGCCAGCACTAAGGAGAAGACCTTCAATCAGCCCCAGCATTTT.

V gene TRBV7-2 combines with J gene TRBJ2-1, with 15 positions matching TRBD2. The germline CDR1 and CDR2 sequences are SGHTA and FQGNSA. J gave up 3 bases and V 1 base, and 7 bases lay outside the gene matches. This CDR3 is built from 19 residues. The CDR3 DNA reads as TGTGCCAGCAGCTTAGTGTGGGGGACTAGCGGGGGGCACTACAATGAGCAGTTCTTC. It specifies CASSLVWGTSGGHYNEQFF.

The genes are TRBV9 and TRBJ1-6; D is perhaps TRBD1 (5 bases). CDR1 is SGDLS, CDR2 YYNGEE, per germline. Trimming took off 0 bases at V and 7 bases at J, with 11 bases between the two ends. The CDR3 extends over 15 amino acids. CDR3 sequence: CASSVEGRGNSPLHF. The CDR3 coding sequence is TGTGCCAGCAGCGTAGAAGGGAGGGGCAATTCACCCCTCCACTTT.

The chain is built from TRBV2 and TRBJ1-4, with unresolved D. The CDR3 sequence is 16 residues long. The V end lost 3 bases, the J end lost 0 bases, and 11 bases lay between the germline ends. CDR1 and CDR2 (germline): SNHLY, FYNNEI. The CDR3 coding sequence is TGTGCCAGCAGTGATACATGGGCGCCAACTAATGAAAAACTGTTTTTT. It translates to CASSDTWAPTNEKLFF.

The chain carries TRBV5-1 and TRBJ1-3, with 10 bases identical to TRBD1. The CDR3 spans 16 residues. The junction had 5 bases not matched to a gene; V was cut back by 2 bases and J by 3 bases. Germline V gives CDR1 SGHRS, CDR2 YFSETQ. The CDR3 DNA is TGCGCCAGCAGCTTTTCGGGACAGGGGATTGGAAACACCATATATTTT. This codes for CASSFSGQGIGNTIYF.